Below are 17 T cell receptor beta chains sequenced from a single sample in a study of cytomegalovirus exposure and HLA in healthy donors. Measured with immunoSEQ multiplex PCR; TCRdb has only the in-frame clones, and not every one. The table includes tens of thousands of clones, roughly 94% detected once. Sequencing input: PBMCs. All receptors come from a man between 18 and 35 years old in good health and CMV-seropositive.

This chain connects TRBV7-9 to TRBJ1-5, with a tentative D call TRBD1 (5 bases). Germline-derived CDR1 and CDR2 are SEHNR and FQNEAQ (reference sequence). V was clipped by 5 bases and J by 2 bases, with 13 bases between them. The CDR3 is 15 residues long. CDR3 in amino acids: CASSPGGFGNQPQHF. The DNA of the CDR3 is TGTGCCAGCAGCCCCGGGGGATTCGGCAATCAGCCCCAGCATTTT.

The CDR3 DNA follows: TGTGCCAGCAGCGCTGGCAGGGGTACCTCTGGGGCCAACGTCCTGACTTTC. This translates into CASSAGRGTSGANVLTF. The chain joins TRBV9 to TRBJ2-6, with D perhaps matching TRBD1 (6 bases). V lost 3 bases and J 0 bases, leaving 13 bases between the germline ends. The germline V gene has CDR1 SGDLS and CDR2 YYNGEE. The CDR3 covers 17 residues.

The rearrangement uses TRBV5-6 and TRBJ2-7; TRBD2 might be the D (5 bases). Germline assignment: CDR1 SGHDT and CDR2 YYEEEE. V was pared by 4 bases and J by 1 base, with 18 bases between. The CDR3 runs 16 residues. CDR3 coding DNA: TGTGCCAGCAGCCCAACTCCGGGATTACGGTCCTACGAGCAGTACTTC. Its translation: CASSPTPGLRSYEQYF.

This CDR3 reads CASSETVREQPQHF. DNA of the CDR3: TGTGCCAGCAGTGAAACGGTAAGGGAGCAGCCCCAGCATTTT. V gene TRBV6-1 combines with J gene TRBJ1-5; D is ambiguous. Germline lookup yields CDR1 MNHNS and CDR2 SASEGT. The CDR3 is made up of 14 amino acids. Trimming removed 2 bases from V and 7 bases from J, with 12 bases in between.

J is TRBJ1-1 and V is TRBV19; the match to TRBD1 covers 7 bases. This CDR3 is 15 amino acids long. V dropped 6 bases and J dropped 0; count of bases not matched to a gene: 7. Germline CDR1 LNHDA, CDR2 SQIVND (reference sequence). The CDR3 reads CASRTSGQMNTEAFF. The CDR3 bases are TGTGCCAGTAGGACATCGGGACAGATGAACACTGAAGCTTTCTTT.

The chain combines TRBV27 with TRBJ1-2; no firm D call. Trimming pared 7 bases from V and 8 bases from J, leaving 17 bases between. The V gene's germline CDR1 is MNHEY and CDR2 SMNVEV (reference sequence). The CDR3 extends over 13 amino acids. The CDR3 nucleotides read TGTGCCAGCACAGAATCAGTGGCTTTAGGCTACACCTTC. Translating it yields CASTESVALGYTF.

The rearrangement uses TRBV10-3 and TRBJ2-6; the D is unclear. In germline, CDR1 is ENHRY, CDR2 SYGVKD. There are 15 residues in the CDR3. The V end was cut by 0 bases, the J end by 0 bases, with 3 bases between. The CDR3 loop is CAISESASGANVLTF. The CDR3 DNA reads TGTGCCATCAGTGAGTCGGCCTCTGGGGCCAACGTCCTGACTTTC.

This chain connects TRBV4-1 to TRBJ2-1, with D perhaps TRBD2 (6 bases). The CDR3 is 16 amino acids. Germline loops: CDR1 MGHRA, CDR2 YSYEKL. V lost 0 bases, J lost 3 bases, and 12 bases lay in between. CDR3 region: CASSQDRASVYNEQFF. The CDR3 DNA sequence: TGCGCCAGCAGCCAAGATCGAGCTAGCGTCTACAATGAGCAGTTCTTC.

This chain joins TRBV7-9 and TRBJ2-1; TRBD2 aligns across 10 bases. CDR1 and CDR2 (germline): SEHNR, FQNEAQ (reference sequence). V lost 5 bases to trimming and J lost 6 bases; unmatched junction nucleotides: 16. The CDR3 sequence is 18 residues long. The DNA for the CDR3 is TGTGCCAGCAGCCACGGACTCCTAGCGGGAGATCAGGGCAATGAGCAGTTCTTC. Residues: CASSHGLLAGDQGNEQFF.

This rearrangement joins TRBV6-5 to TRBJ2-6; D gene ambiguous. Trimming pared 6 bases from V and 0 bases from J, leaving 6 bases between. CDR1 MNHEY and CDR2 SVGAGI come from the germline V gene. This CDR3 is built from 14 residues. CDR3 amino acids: CASRWSSGANVLTF. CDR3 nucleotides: TGTGCCAGCAGGTGGAGCTCTGGGGCCAACGTCCTGACTTTC.

The CDR3 DNA sequence: TGTGCCAGCAGTGCCAGTCCCTACGAGCAGTACTTC. Residues: CASSASPYEQYF. The gene calls are TRBV6-6 and TRBJ2-7; no reliable D call. Per the germline V gene, CDR1 is MNHNY and CDR2 is SVGAGI (reference sequence). V was cut by 5 bases and J by 2 bases, with 7 bases left in between. This CDR3 is 12 amino acids long.

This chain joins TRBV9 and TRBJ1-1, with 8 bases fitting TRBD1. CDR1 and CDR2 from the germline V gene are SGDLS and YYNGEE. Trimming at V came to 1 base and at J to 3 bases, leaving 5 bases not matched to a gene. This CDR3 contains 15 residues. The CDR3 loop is CASSVQGAWDTEAFF. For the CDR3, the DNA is TGTGCCAGCAGCGTACAGGGGGCTTGGGACACTGAAGCTTTCTTT.

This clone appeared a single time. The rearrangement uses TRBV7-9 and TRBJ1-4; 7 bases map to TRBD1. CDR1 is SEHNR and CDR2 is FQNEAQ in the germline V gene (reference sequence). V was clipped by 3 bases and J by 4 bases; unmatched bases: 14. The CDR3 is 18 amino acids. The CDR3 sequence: CASSLGITTGQSNEKLFF. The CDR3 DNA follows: TGTGCCAGCAGCTTGGGAATTACAACGGGACAGAGTAATGAAAAACTGTTTTTT.

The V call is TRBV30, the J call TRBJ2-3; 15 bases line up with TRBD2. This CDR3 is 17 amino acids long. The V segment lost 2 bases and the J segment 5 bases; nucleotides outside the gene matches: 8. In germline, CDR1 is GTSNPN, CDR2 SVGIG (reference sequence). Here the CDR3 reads CAWSPGLAGGPGDTQYF. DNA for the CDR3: TGTGCCTGGAGTCCAGGACTAGCGGGGGGGCCGGGAGATACGCAGTATTTT.

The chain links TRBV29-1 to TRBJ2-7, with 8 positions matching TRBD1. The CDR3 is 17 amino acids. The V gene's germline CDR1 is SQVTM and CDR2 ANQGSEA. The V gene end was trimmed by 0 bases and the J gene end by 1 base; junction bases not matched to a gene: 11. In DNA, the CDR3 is TGCAGCGTTGAAGATCCCGAGCCCAGGGGGCCTTCCTACGAGCAGTACTTC. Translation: CSVEDPEPRGPSYEQYF.

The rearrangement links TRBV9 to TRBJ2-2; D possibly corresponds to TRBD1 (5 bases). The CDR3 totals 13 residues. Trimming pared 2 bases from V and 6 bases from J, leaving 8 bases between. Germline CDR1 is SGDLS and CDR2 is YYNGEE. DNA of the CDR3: TGTGCCAGCAGCGTGACAGTCCCCGGGGAGCTGTTTTTT. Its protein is CASSVTVPGELFF.

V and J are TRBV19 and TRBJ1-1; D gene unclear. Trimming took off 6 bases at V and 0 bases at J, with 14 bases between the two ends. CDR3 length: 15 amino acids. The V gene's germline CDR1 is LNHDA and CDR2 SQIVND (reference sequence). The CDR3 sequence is CASRDLQPMNTEAFF. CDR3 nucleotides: TGTGCCAGTAGGGATTTACAGCCTATGAACACTGAAGCTTTCTTT.